This T cell receptor beta chain was identified in a study of beta chain features in type 1 diabetes. Every isolated RNA sample was fully reverse transcribed, so sequencing captured expressed TCRB transcripts. Sequencing was performed with immunoSEQ multiplex PCR; in TCRdb, only in-frame clones are kept and a portion is missing. The table lists hundreds of thousands of clones, 13% of them singletons. This CDR3 contains 16 residues. V was clipped by 0 bases and J by 7 bases; unmatched bases: 6. Germline V CDR1 and CDR2: GTSNPN, SVGIG (reference sequence). Study-wide findings and caveats: Researchers could not determine here whether HLA type influences TCRB rearrangement. Within each of all four CD4+ subsets, Type 1 diabetes patients had TCRB CDR3s that were moderately but significantly shorter.

By way of CD45RO/CCR7/CD25/CD127/CD95/CD27, the CD4+ regulatory, stem cell-like memory, central memory and naive cells were sorted. There are a few counts of this clone. Antigen: not known. Sequences were obtained from naive CD4+ T cells from blood. This TCR was recovered from a man aged 18 to 30 with type 1 diabetes. The rearrangement links TRBV30 to TRBJ2-2; 12 bases match TRBD1. CDR3: CAWSVLWDRGRGELFF. The CDR3 nucleotides read TGTGCCTGGAGTGTTTTGTGGGACAGGGGGCGCGGGGAGCTGTTTTTT.